The 25 T cell receptor beta chains listed next were all sequenced from one sample in a study of cytotoxic CD8 clonotypes in ibrutinib-treated CLL. Sequenced by immunoSEQ multiplex PCR; TCRdb stores in-frame clones only, minus some. This table has about 310,000 clones, just under 80% appearing once. Source: PBMCs, taken before ibrutinib treatment. These receptors all stem from a human donor with chronic lymphocytic leukemia.

V and J are TRBV30 and TRBJ2-1, with 14 bases that match TRBD2. After removal of 0 bases from V and 9 bases from J, the junction contained 4 bases not matched to a gene. Germline CDR1 is GTSNPN and CDR2 is SVGIG (reference sequence). The CDR3 is made up of 15 amino acids. The CDR3 DNA follows: TGTGCCTGGAGTGTGGGACTAGCGGGAGAATTTGAGCAGTTCTTC. This codes for CAWSVGLAGEFEQFF. Full variable domain (remainder filled in from reference TRBV30 and TRBJ2-1): SQTIHQWPATLVQPVGSPLSLECTVEGTSNPNLYWYRQAAGRGLQLLFYSVGIGQISSEVPQNLSASRPQDRQFILSSKKLLLSDSGFYLCAWSVGLAGEFEQFFGPGTRLTVL.

The chain combines TRBV2 with TRBJ2-2, with D perhaps TRBD1 or TRBD2 (5 bases each). V was trimmed by 6 bases and J by 1 base, leaving 12 bases between them. CDR3 length: 15 amino acids. The V gene's germline CDR1 is SNHLY and CDR2 FYNNEI. This CDR3 is CASRLEGRNTGELFF. The CDR3 DNA reads as TGTGCCAGCAGGCTAGAGGGGCGGAACACCGGGGAGCTGTTTTTT. The complete variable domain, with remaining parts taken from reference TRBV2 and TRBJ2-2, reads EPEVTQTPSHQVTQMGQEVILRCVPISNHLYFYWYRQILGQKVEFLVSFYNNEISEKSEIFDDQFSVERPDGSNFTLKIRSTKLEDSAMYFCASRLEGRNTGELFFGEGSRLTVL.

The chain combines TRBV19 with TRBJ2-5; no definite D call. Trimming pared 5 bases from V and 5 bases from J, leaving 18 bases between. The germline CDR1 and CDR2 sequences are LNHDA and SQIVND (reference sequence). The CDR3 spans 15 residues. The CDR3 region has the DNA TGTGCCAGTAGTGAAGCTATGGCTGCGCGGGAGACCCAGTACTTC. Protein product: CASSEAMAARETQYF.

The gene calls are TRBV4-1 and TRBJ2-3; 9 positions agree with TRBD1. Germline V CDR1 and CDR2: MGHRA, YSYEKL. V was pared by 5 bases and J by 6 bases, with 6 bases of the junction left unmatched. The CDR3 is made up of 14 amino acids. The CDR3 DNA follows: TGCGCCAGCAGCTACCGGGACAGGGCTGATACGCAGTATTTT. This codes for CASSYRDRADTQYF.

The chain couples TRBV5-6 to TRBJ2-7, with 8 bases that match TRBD2. The V segment lost 0 bases and the J segment 6 bases; nucleotides outside the gene matches: 11. Germline V gives CDR1 SGHDT, CDR2 YYEEEE. The CDR3 has 16 amino acids. The CDR3 sequence is CASSLGPGLDILEQYF. The CDR3 DNA reads as TGTGCCAGCAGCTTGGGTCCGGGACTAGATATTCTCGAGCAGTACTTC. The full variable domain, with the rest looked up from reference TRBV5-6 and TRBJ2-7, is DAGVTQSPTHLIKTRGQQVTLRCSPKSGHDTVSWYQQALGQGPQFIFQYYEEEERQRGNFPDRFSGHQFPNYSSELNVNALLLGDSALYLCASSLGPGLDILEQYFGPGTRLTVT.

This clone came up a few times. The sample contains more than one DNA sequence encoding this CDR3. The chain couples TRBV7-9 to TRBJ1-1; D is unresolved. This CDR3 contains 14 residues. The ends were cut back, 0 bases at V and 3 bases at J, with 8 bases in the middle. The V gene's germline CDR1 is SEHNR and CDR2 FQNEAQ (reference sequence). DNA for the CDR3: TGTGCCAGCAGCTTAGCAGGCGGGTACACTGAAGCTTTCTTT. It specifies CASSLAGGYTEAFF.

The table lists this clone with a count of one. The gene calls are TRBV7-2 and TRBJ2-7; TRBD2 agrees at 15 bases. This CDR3 region has 17 residues. V shed 4 bases and J 3 bases; nucleotides not matched to a gene: 7. Germline values: CDR1 SGHTA, CDR2 FQGNSA. The CDR3 DNA follows: TGTGCCAGCAGCTCCCCGGGACTAGCGGGAGGTGGCTACGAGCAGTACTTC. This sequence encodes CASSSPGLAGGGYEQYF.

This chain links TRBV29-1 with TRBJ2-2, with D perhaps given as TRBD1 or TRBD2 (6 bases each). CDR1 and CDR2 (germline): SQVTM, ANQGSEA. Trimming left V 6 bases short and J 4 bases short, with 21 bases between. The length of the CDR3 is 16 residues. CDR3 in DNA: TGCAGCGTCCCGGGCGGGACACTCGGCGCCACCGGGGAGCTGTTTTTT. Residues: CSVPGGTLGATGELFF.

V usage is TRBV15 and J usage is TRBJ2-1; D call uncertain. Trimming shortened V by 8 bases and J by 15 bases, and 8 bases separated the two germline ends. This CDR3 contains 8 residues. The V gene's germline CDR1 is LNHNV and CDR2 YYDKDF (reference sequence). The CDR3 bases are TGTGCCACCGTACCAGGGTTCTTC. The encoded protein is CATVPGFF.

The chain is built from TRBV27 and TRBJ2-7; a possible D gene is TRBD1 (6 bases). The CDR3 consists of 13 residues. Germline V CDR1 and CDR2: MNHEY, SMNVEV (reference sequence). Trimming left V 2 bases short and J 3 bases short, with 8 bases between. The CDR3 DNA sequence: TGTGCCAGCAGTTTAATCAGGGGCTACGAGCAGTACTTC. It yields the protein CASSLIRGYEQYF.

A single count supports this clone. CDR3 nucleotide sequence: TGTGCCTGGGACTCAGGGCAGAGTAACTATGGCTACACCTTC. This codes for CAWDSGQSNYGYTF. The chain carries TRBV30 and TRBJ1-2; a weak D match, TRBD1 (5 bases). CDR1 GTSNPN and CDR2 SVGIG come from the germline V gene (reference sequence). The V end was cut by 5 bases, the J end by 1 base, with 14 bases between. This CDR3 region has 14 residues.

J is TRBJ2-3 and V is TRBV18; possible D gene TRBD1, 5 bases. From germline, CDR1 is KGHSH and CDR2 LQKENI. The CDR3 spans 16 residues. V was trimmed by 1 base and J by 1 base, leaving 12 bases between them. The CDR3, as DNA: TGTGCCAGCTCACCACGGTTTGGGGCTGGCACAGATACGCAGTATTTT. It yields the protein CASSPRFGAGTDTQYF.

This clone occurred once. The CDR3 protein is CASSLGRDGQPQHF. The CDR3 nucleotides are TGCGCCAGCAGCTTGGGCAGGGATGGACAGCCCCAGCATTTT. The chain employs TRBV5-1 and TRBJ1-5; D may be TRBD1 (5 bases). Looked up from germline, CDR1 is SGHRS and CDR2 is YFSETQ. The V end was cut by 0 bases, the J end by 7 bases, with 11 bases between. The CDR3 has 14 residues.

J is TRBJ2-2 and V is TRBV6-5; 13 nucleotides align to TRBD2. Germline trimming cut 6 bases from V and 7 bases from J; bases unmatched to any gene: 5. Germline assignment: CDR1 MNHEY and CDR2 SVGAGI. The CDR3 has 15 amino acids. The CDR3 nucleotides are TGTGCCAGCAGAAGGACTAGCGGGAGCGGCGGGGAGCTGTTTTTT. Translated: CASRRTSGSGGELFF.

CDR3 amino acids: CASSDHTNTEAFF. CDR3 sequence (DNA): TGTGCCAGCAGTGATCATACGAACACTGAAGCTTTCTTT. The genes are TRBV6-4 and TRBJ1-1; no clear D gene. The CDR3 is made up of 13 amino acids. CDR1 MRHNA and CDR2 SNTAGT come from the germline V gene. The germline V and J ends were trimmed by 3 bases and 1 base, with 6 bases remaining between them.

The chain is built from TRBV30 and TRBJ2-3; 9 nucleotides match TRBD2. The CDR3 totals 16 residues. Germline CDR1 GTSNPN, CDR2 SVGIG (reference sequence). The trim removed 1 base at V and 2 bases at J, leaving 7 bases unmatched. Here the CDR3 reads CAWSAPGGRATDTQYF. The CDR3 nucleotides are TGTGCCTGGAGTGCCCCAGGCGGGAGGGCCACAGATACGCAGTATTTT.

V and J are TRBV6-5 and TRBJ1-4; D ambiguous. V was shortened by 6 bases and J by 0 bases, with 8 bases between the two germline ends. Germline lookup yields CDR1 MNHEY and CDR2 SVGAGI. The CDR3 runs 14 residues. The CDR3 coding sequence is TGTGCCAGCAGACCGAGGGCAACTAATGAAAAACTGTTTTTT. Its translation: CASRPRATNEKLFF.

Note on this clone: Other DNA sequences in this sample translate to the same CDR3. The chain recombines TRBV18 with TRBJ1-1; D uncertain. The CDR3 extends over 13 amino acids. Germline V gene lookup returns CDR1 KGHSH and CDR2 LQKENI. The ends were cut back, 3 bases at V and 0 bases at J, with 5 bases in the middle. The CDR3 DNA follows: TGTGCCAGCTCACCTGGGGTGAACACTGAAGCTTTCTTT. It encodes CASSPGVNTEAFF. Full variable domain (rest looked up from reference TRBV18 and TRBJ1-1): NAGVMQNPRHLVRRRGQEARLRCSPMKGHSHVYWYRQLPEEGLKFMVYLQKENIIDESGMPKERFSAEFPKEGPSILRIQQVVRGDSAAYFCASSPGVNTEAFFGQGTRLTVV.

This chain uses TRBV7-2 with TRBJ1-5; D unclear. The CDR3 runs 18 residues. Germline CDR1 is SGHTA and CDR2 is FQGNSA. V shed 1 base and J shed 4 bases, with 20 bases lying between them. DNA for the CDR3: TGTGCCAGCAGCTTAGTGTGGTACAGCGAGGGCCCGAATCAGCCCCAGCATTTT. Protein: CASSLVWYSEGPNQPQHF.

The chain couples TRBV6-1 to TRBJ2-7, with 8 bases fitting TRBD2. This CDR3 has 13 residues. Germline V gives CDR1 MNHNS, CDR2 SASEGT. J gave up 3 bases and V 3 bases, and 1 base lay outside the gene matches. The CDR3 DNA reads TGTGCCAGCAGTGATCGGGGGGGCTACGAGCAGTACTTC. Translation: CASSDRGGYEQYF.

V gene TRBV2 combines with J gene TRBJ1-1; 7 bases are shared with TRBD1. Trimming removed 6 bases from V and 5 bases from J; junction bases left unmatched: 6. The CDR3 totals 13 residues. From germline, CDR1 is SNHLY and CDR2 FYNNEI. The CDR3: CASSNDRETEAFF. Here the CDR3 DNA reads TGTGCCAGCAGCAACGACAGGGAGACTGAAGCTTTCTTT.

The J gene is TRBJ1-5, the V gene TRBV27; D uncertain. CDR3 size: 16 residues. V lost 6 bases and J lost 3, with 18 bases in between. The germline V gene encodes CDR1 MNHEY and CDR2 SMNVEV (reference sequence). DNA of the CDR3: TGTGCCAGCAGCCAGCAAGGCCAGGACCTCAATCAGCCCCAGCATTTT. This codes for CASSQQGQDLNQPQHF.

The chain uses TRBV19 and TRBJ1-4; 7 bases align to TRBD1. Germline V gives CDR1 LNHDA, CDR2 SQIVND (reference sequence). Trimming removed 6 bases from V and 5 bases from J; junction bases left unmatched: 6. The CDR3 length is 14 residues. The CDR3 loop reads CASRRTGKNEKLFF. In DNA form, the CDR3 reads TGTGCCAGTAGAAGGACAGGAAAGAATGAAAAACTGTTTTTT.

The V and J genes are TRBV30 and TRBJ2-7; D is unresolved. Germline-derived CDR1 and CDR2 are GTSNPN and SVGIG (reference sequence). This CDR3 spans 13 amino acids. Trimming took 7 bases from V and 2 from J, leaving 15 bases between them. CDR3 in DNA: TGTGCCTCTTCGACAACCGAGACCTACGAGCAGTACTTC. Protein product: CASSTTETYEQYF.

This chain joins TRBV5-1 and TRBJ1-3; D possibly corresponds to TRBD1 (6 bases). V shed 4 bases and J shed 1 base, with 12 bases lying between them. Germline CDR1 reads SGHRS; CDR2 reads YFSETQ. This CDR3 is built from 15 residues. CDR3 in DNA: TGCGCCAGCAGCCCCACAGGGATTTCTGGAAACACCATATATTTT. This translates into CASSPTGISGNTIYF.